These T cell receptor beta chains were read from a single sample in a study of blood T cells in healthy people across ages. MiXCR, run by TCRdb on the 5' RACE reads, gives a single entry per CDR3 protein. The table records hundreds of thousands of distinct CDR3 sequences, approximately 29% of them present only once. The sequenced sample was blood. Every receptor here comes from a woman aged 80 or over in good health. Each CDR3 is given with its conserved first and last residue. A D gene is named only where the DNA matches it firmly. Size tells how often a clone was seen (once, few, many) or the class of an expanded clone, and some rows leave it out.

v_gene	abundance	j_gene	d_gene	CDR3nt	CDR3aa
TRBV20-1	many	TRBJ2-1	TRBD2	TGCAGTGCTTTCCCTAGCGGGGCCTCCTACAATGAGCAGTTCTTC	CSAFPSGASYNEQFF
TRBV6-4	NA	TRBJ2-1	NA	TGTGCCAGCAGTACTAACCCGGGTTACAATGAGCAGTTCTTC	CASSTNPGYNEQFF
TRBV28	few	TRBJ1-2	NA	TGTGCCAGCAGTTTGATCGGCAGGGGCTCTAACTATGGCTACACCTTC	CASSLIGRGSNYGYTF
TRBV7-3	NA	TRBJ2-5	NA	TGTGCCAGCAGCTTAAAAAGGACCGAGACCCAGTACTTC	CASSLKRTETQYF
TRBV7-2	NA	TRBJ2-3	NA	TGTGCCAGCAGCTCCCGACTACTACCGTTTACGCTGTATTTT	CASSSRLLPFTLYF
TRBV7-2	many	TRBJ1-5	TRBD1	TGTGCCAGCAGCTTAGGGACAGGGCTCGATCAGCCCCAGCATTTT	CASSLGTGLDQPQHF
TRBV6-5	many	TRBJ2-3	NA	TGTGCCAGCAGCCGAAGGGCGGTTAGCACAGATACGCAGTATTTT	CASSRRAVSTDTQYF
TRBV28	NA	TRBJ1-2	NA	TGTGCCAGCAGGAAGAGGTCCCGACACTATGGCTACACCTTC	CASRKRSRHYGYTF
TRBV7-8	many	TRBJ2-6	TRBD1	TGTGCCAGCAGCTCAAATTGGGGGACAGGGAGCTCTGGGGCCAACGTCCTGACTTTC	CASSSNWGTGSSGANVLTF
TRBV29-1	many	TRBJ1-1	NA	TGCAGCGTTGTTAAGGGGAACACTGAAGCTTTCTTT	CSVVKGNTEAFF
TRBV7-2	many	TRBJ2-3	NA	TGTGCCAGCAAGATCAAAGGCACAGATACGCAGTATTTT	CASKIKGTDTQYF
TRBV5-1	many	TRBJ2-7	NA	TGCGCCAGCAGCCGGGGAGGGACAAACTACGAGCAGTACTTC	CASSRGGTNYEQYF
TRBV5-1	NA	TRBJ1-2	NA	TGCGCCAGCAGCTTGTCTGCAAACCCTAACTATGGCTACACCTTC	CASSLSANPNYGYTF
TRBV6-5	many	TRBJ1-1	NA	TGTGCCAGCGGGACTGTGAACACTGAAGCTTTCTTT	CASGTVNTEAFF
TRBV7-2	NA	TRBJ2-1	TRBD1	TGTGCCAGCAGCTCTAAACGGGACAGATACAATGAGCAGTTCTTC	CASSSKRDRYNEQFF
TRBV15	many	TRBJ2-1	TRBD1	TGTGCCACCAGCAGATATGGACAGGGGGCTCTCAATGAGCAGTTCTTC	CATSRYGQGALNEQFF
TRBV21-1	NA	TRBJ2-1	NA	TGTGCCAGCAGCAAAGCGGGGCGGGGGGGCAAGGGTGAGCAGTTCTTC	CASSKAGRGGKGEQFF
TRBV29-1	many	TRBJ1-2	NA	TGCAGCGTTGAACGGCCGAACTATGGCTACACCTTC	CSVERPNYGYTF
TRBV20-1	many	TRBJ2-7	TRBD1	TGCAGTGCACCGATCCGGACAGGGCTCTCCTACGAGCAGTACTTC	CSAPIRTGLSYEQYF
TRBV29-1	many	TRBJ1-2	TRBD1	TGCAGCGCCTCGGGACAGGGGAGGTATGGCTACACCTTC	CSASGQGRYGYTF
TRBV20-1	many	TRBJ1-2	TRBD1	TGCAGTGCTAGATACCACGGGACAGGAAATCTCGCTCGTGGCTACACCTTC	CSARYHGTGNLARGYTF
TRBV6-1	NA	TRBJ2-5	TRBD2	TGTGCCAGCAGTGGGTGGCGGGGGGGCTTAATAGGGGAGACCCAGTACTTC	CASSGWRGGLIGETQYF
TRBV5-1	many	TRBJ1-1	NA	TGCGCCAGCAGCTGGACCGACCGCTACACTGAAGCTTTCTTT	CASSWTDRYTEAFF
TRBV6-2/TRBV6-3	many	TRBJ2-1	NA	TGTGCCAGCAGTTACTCAGGGGTCCAAGGCAATGAGCAGTTCTTC	CASSYSGVQGNEQFF
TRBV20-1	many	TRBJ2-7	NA	TGCAGTGCAAGTACTGAACCCTACGAGCAGTACTTC	CSASTEPYEQYF
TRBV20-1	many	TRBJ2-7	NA	TGCAGTGCTAGAGATCCCCTGACAGGCACGGGATACGAGCAGTACTTC	CSARDPLTGTGYEQYF
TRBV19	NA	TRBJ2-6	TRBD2	TGTGCCAGTAGTATCCGGGGGGCTGGGGCCAACGTCCTGACTTTC	CASSIRGAGANVLTF
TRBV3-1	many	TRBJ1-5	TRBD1	TGTGCCAGCAGCCGGGGACAGAATAGCAATCAGCCCCAGCATTTT	CASSRGQNSNQPQHF
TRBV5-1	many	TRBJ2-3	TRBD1	TGCGCCAGCAGCAGGACGGGACAGCTATCAACAGATACGCAGTATTTT	CASSRTGQLSTDTQYF
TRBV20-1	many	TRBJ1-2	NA	TGCAGTGCTAGAGCCGTACAGGACACTAACTATGGCTACACCTTC	CSARAVQDTNYGYTF
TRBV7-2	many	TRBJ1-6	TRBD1	TGTGCCAGCAGCCAGGGACAGGGGGGATCACCCCTCCACTTT	CASSQGQGGSPLHF
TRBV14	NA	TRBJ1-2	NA	TGTGCCAGCAGCCAGCGTACTTATGGCTACACCTTC	CASSQRTYGYTF
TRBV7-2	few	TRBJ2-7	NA	TGTGCCAGCAGCTCGGGCTTTTACTACGAGCAGTACTTC	CASSSGFYYEQYF
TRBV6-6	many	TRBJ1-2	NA	TGTGCCAGCAGTTACGGTGCAAACTATGGCTACACCTTC	CASSYGANYGYTF
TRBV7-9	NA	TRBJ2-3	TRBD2	TGTGCCAGCAGCCCAGGGCGGGGGGCGAGGAGCACAGATACGCAGTATTTT	CASSPGRGARSTDTQYF
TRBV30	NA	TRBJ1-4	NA	TGTGCCTGGAGTTCCGAGGCAACTAATGAAAAACTGTTTTTT	CAWSSEATNEKLFF
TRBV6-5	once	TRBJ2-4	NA	TGTGCCAGCAGCACTCTAGAGGCTGGGGCCAAAAACATTCAGTACTTC	CASSTLEAGAKNIQYF
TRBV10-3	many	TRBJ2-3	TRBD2	TGTGCCATCAGTGGGTCGTCGACTAGCGGGGGGGCCCGGGATACGCAGTATTTT	CAISGSSTSGGARDTQYF
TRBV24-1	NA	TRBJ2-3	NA	TGTGCCACCAGTGATTTGCGGGGAACGCAGTATTTT	CATSDLRGTQYF
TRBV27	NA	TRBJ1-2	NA	TGTGCCAGCAGTTTAACGGCACCCACTAACTATGGCTACACCTTC	CASSLTAPTNYGYTF
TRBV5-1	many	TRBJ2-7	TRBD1	TGCGCCAGCAGCTCACAGGGGTTCGGCGAGCAGTACTTC	CASSSQGFGEQYF
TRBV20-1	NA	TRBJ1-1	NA	TGCAGTGCCCCCCGGGTCACTGAAGCTTTCTTT	CSAPRVTEAFF
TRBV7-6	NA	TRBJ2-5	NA	TGTGCCAGCAGCTTAGGGGAGGGGGCGACCCAGTACTTC	CASSLGEGATQYF
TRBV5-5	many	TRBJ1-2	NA	TGTGCCAGCAGCTTGGAGTTGGCAGGGAACTATGGCTACACCTTC	CASSLELAGNYGYTF
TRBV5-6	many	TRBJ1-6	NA	TGTGCCAGCAGCTTGCCCCAGAGTTCACCCCTCCACTTT	CASSLPQSSPLHF
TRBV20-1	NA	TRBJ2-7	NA	TGCAGTGCTGCCAGTGATGGCGGGAACTACGAGCAGTACTTC	CSAASDGGNYEQYF
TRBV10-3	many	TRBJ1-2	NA	TGTGCCATCAGTGACCCCGGGCAGGGGAGGAACTATGGCTACACCTTC	CAISDPGQGRNYGYTF
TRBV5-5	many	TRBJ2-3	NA	TGTGCCAGCAGCTTGGAGGGCGTGGGAACAGATACGCAGTATTTT	CASSLEGVGTDTQYF
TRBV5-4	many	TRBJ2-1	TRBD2	TGTGCCAGCAGCTTGATGTCTAGCGGGGGGCACAATGAGCAGTTCTTC	CASSLMSSGGHNEQFF
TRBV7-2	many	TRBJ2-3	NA	TGTGCCAGCAGCTTAGTTCCCACTAGCACAGATACGCAGTATTTT	CASSLVPTSTDTQYF
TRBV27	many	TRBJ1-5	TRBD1	TGTGCCAGCAGTTTTGGGACAGGGAAGCAGCCCCAGCATTTT	CASSFGTGKQPQHF
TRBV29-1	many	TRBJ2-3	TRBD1	TGCAGCGTTTTGGGACAGGTCACAGATACGCAGTATTTT	CSVLGQVTDTQYF
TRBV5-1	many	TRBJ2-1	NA	TGCGCCAGCAGCTTGGCGGACAGACTGACCTACAATGAGCAGTTCTTC	CASSLADRLTYNEQFF
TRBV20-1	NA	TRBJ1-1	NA	TGCAGCAGCTATTCAGGACCCTTTGCAGCTTTCTTT	CSSYSGPFAAFF
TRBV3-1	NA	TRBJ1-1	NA	TGTGCCAGCAGCCAAGTGGGGGTCGGCACTGAAGCTTTCTTT	CASSQVGVGTEAFF